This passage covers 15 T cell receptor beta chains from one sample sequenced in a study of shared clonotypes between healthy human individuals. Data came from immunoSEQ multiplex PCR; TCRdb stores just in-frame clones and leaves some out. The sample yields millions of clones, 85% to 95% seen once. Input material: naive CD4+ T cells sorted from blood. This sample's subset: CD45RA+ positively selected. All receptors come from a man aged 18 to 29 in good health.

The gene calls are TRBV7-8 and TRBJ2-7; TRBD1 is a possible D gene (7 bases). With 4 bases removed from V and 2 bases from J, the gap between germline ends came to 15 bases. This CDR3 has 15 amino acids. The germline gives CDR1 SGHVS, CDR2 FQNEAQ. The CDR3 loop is CASSSKTGRTYEQYF. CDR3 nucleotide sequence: TGTGCCAGCAGCTCGAAGACAGGGAGGACCTACGAGCAGTACTTC.

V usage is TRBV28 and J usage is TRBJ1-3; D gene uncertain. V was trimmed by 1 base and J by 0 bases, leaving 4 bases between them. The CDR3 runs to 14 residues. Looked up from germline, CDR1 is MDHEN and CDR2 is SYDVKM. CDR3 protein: CASSLSSSGNTIYF. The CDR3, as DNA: TGTGCCAGCAGTTTATCCAGCTCTGGAAACACCATATATTTT.

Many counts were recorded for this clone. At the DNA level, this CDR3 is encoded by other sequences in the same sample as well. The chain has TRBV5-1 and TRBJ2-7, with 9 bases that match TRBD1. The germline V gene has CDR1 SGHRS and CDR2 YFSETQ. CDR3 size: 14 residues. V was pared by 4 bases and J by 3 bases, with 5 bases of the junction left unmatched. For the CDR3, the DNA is TGCGCCAGCAGCCCCGCGGGACAGGGCTACGAGCAGTACTTC. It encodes CASSPAGQGYEQYF.

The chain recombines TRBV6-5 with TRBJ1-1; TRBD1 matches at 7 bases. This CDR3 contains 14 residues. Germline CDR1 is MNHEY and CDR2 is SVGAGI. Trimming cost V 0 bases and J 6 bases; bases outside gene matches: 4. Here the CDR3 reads CASSYSDRLPEAFF. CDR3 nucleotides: TGTGCCAGCAGTTACTCGGACAGGCTCCCTGAAGCTTTCTTT.

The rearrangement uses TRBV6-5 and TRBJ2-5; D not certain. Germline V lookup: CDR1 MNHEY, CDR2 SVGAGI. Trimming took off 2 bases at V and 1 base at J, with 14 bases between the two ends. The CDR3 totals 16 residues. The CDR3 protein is CASSYGLGVGQETQYF. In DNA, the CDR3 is TGTGCCAGCAGTTACGGGCTCGGCGTCGGCCAAGAGACCCAGTACTTC.

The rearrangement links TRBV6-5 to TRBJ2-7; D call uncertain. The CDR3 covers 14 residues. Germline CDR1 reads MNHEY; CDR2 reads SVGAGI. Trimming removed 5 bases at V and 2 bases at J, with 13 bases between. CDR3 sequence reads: CASSPRRATYEQYF. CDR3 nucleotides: TGTGCCAGCAGTCCACGAAGGGCTACCTACGAGCAGTACTTC.

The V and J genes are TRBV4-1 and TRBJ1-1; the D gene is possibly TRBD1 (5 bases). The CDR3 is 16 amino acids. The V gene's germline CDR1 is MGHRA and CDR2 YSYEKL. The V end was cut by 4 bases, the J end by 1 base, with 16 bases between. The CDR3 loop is CASSRNAGLENTEAFF. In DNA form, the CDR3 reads TGCGCCAGCAGCCGGAACGCAGGGTTGGAGAACACTGAAGCTTTCTTT.

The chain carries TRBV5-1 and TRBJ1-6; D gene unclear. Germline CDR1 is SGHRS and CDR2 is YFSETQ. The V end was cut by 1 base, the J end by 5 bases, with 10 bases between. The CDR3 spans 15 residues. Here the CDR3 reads CASSLTWVDNSPLHF. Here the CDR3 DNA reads TGCGCCAGCAGCTTGACGTGGGTTGATAATTCACCCCTCCACTTT.

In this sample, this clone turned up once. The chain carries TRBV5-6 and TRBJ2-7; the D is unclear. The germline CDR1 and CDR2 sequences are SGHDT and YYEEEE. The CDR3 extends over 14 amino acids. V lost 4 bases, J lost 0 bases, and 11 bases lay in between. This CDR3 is CASSRERFSYEQYF. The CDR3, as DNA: TGTGCCAGCAGCCGTGAGAGATTCTCCTACGAGCAGTACTTC.

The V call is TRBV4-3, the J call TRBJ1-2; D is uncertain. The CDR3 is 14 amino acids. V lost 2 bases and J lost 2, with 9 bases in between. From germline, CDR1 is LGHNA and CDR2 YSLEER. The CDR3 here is CASSQLPGNYGYTF. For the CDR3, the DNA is TGCGCCAGCAGCCAACTCCCCGGGAACTATGGCTACACCTTC.

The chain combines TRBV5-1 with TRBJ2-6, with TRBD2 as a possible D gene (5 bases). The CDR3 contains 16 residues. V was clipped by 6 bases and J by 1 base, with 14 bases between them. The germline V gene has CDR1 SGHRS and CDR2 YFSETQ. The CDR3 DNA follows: TGCGCCAGCAACCCCGGTAGCGTTTCTGGGGCCAACGTCCTGACTTTC. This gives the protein CASNPGSVSGANVLTF.

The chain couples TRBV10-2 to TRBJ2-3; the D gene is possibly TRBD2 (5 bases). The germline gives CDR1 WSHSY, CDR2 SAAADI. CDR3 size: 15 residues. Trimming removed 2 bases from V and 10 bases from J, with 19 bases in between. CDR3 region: CASSEPTFGADAQYF. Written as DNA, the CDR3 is TGCGCCAGCAGTGAGCCCACGTTCGGAGCGGATGCGCAGTATTTT.

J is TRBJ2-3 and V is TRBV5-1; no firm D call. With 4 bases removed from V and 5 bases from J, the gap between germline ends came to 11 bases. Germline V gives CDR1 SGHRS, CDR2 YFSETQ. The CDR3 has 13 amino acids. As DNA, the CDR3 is TGCGCCAGCAGCCAAATTAGAGGAGATACGCAGTATTTT. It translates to CASSQIRGDTQYF.

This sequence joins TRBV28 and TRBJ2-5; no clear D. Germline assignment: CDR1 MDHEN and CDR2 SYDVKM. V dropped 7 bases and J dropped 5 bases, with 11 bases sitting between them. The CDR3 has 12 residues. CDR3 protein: CASTPGRETQYF. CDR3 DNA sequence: TGTGCCAGCACCCCTGGCCGGGAGACCCAGTACTTC.

The CDR3: CASTLRDRGSGYTF. CDR3 nucleotide sequence: TGTGCCAGTACCCTCCGGGACAGGGGGTCCGGCTACACCTTC. The chain joins TRBV19 to TRBJ1-2; 11 bases fit TRBD1. The germline V gene has CDR1 LNHDA and CDR2 SQIVND (reference sequence). This CDR3 has 14 amino acids. The J segment lost 8 bases and the V segment lost 7 bases, leaving 9 bases of the junction unmatched.